The TCR beta chain described here comes from a study of response to subunit inactivated influenza vaccine. General study points: The authors suggested that few new T cells are recruited per seasonal influenza vaccination.

TCRdb processed the RT-PCR reads anew with MiXCR; each CDR3 protein has one entry. The sample holds about 540,000 distinct CDR3 sequences, approximately 14% seen once. Worth noting for this clonotype: Its antigen is still unknown.

The CDR3 is 14 amino acids. Trimming removed 5 bases from V and 8 bases from J; junction bases left unmatched: 8. The starting material was PBMCs from blood, obtained 11 to 12 days after vaccination. The chain links TRBV12-3 or TRBV12-4 to TRBJ2-1; 8 bases are shared with TRBD1. This TCR was sampled from a man between 50 and 59 years old who received an inactivated influenza vaccine. As DNA, the CDR3 is TGTGCCAGCAGTGGCCTTGGGACAGGCCATGAGCAGTTCTTC. The encoded protein is CASSGLGTGHEQFF.